The T cell receptor beta chain under discussion was sequenced for a study of blood T cells in healthy people across ages (dated by TCRdb to 2014 to 2015). A note on the overall study: In model experiments, template switching captured about one uniquely barcoded TCR beta cDNA molecule for every two T cells. Age-related changes in TCR beta repertoire diversity were measured in the study by deep sequencing normalized with unique cDNA molecular identifiers. The donors were split into four age groups: young (average 16 years), middle-aged (more than 35), aged (around 67) and long-lived (over 75). To avoid experimental bias, donors of different ages were distributed randomly across sequencing lanes. For two donors (one aged 18 to 30 and one aged 80 or older), the study analyzed two additional independent replicas of 1 million unique cDNA reads from the same blood draw.

Comments on this clonotype: Its specific antigen is unknown. No much larger clonotype is one base removed from it; base qualities were not supplied.

Receptor amplification or capture employed 5' RACE. The sequencer was an Illumina HiSeq 2500. The second PCR ran for about 6 to 11 cycles and used a J-beta primer mix along with a sample-barcoded 5' primer. A unique molecular identifier was introduced onto each TCR beta cDNA molecule by a template-switch 5' adaptor carrying 12 random nucleotides. Each sample yielded at least 2.5 million CDR3-containing paired-end reads. All of the RNA was converted into first-strand cDNA using the Mint cDNA synthesis kit, with a TRBC-specific oligonucleotide serving as the primer. Following uracil-DNA glycosylase treatment, all cDNA underwent a first 18-cycle PCR with the universal primers M1SS and BC2_uni_R. The authors' pipeline ran thus. For normalization, 1 million high-quality reads were randomly selected from each sample, with every read carrying a distinct molecular identifier. Reads with shared molecular identifiers were discarded instead of being binned into consensus sequences. CDR3 identification, clonotype clustering and error correction used MiTCR with a Q25 quality threshold and the strictest error-elimination algorithm. A nonparametric unseen species model with Euler transformation was used to estimate a lower bound on total TCR beta diversity. TCRdb handled the public reads itself, with Q25 trimming in fastp and clone calling in MiXCR, and kept productive beta chains. Each entry merges the rows of one CDR3 protein and shows their most common DNA and genes. None of the V and J calls come from the authors' own analysis; TCRdb made them. For this sample the table gives about 1.4 million distinct CDR3 sequences, of which around 55% were detected only once. The leading ten clones occupy 6.5% to 8% of the sample.

Based on the germline V gene (reference sequence), the CDR1 and CDR2 sequences are SEHNR and FQNEAQ. The junction carries 7 bases between V and J, which are trimmed by 1 base and 10 bases respectively. The CDR3 numbers 11 residues from cysteine through phenylalanine. The entry retains the CDR3 DNA only, 33 bases that are in frame from base 1. What the research found in general, with its limitations: Conclusive comparison of naive and antigen-experienced compartments was prevented by the profiling of bulk unsorted PBMCs. Total diversity estimates from one million sequenced T cells were considered lower bounds and underestimates. Donor CMV infection status was unknown, potentially confounding age-related changes in expanded clonotypes. As age increased, observed TCR beta diversity per million T cells dropped in a roughly linear way, and a significant reduction was already evident by age 40. Observed TCR beta diversity correlated strongly with the percentage of naive T cells measured by flow cytometry. Compared with the aged group, more naive CD4+ T cells, fewer expanded clones and increased TCR diversity were shown by the long-lived group, suggesting age selection.

The approximately 39 donors, aged 6 to 90 years, were systemically healthy Caucasian individuals from Russia. About 10 milliliters of peripheral blood were collected from each donor into EDTA-treated Vacutainer tubes. PBMCs were isolated by Ficoll-Paque density-gradient centrifugation, with at least 6 million obtained per sample. Trizol reagent was used to extract total RNA from PBMCs, with at least 5.5 micrograms per sample. The percentages of naive CD45RAhigh/CD27high T cells were determined by flow cytometry on a PBMC aliquot from every donor. The specimen was blood. This clonotype originated in a man between 18 and 29 years old in good health. The chain joins TRBV7-9 to TRBJ1-1; the best D guess is TRBD1, with 5 bases matching. The CDR3 in this case is CASSLGDGAFF. DNA sequence: TGTGCCAGCAGCTTAGGGGACGGAGCTTTCTTT.